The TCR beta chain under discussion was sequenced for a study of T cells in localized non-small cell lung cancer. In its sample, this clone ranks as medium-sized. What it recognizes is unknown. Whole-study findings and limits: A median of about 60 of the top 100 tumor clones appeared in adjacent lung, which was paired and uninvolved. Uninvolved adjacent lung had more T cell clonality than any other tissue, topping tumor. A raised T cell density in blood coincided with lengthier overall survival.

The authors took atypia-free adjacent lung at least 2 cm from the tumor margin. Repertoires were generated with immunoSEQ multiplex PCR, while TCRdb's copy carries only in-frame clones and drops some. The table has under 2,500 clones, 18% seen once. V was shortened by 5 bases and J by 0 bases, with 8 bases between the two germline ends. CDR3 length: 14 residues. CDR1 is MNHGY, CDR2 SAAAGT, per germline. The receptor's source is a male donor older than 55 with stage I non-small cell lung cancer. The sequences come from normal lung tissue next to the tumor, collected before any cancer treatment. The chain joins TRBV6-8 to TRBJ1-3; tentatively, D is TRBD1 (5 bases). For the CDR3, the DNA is TGTGCCAGCAGTACGACAGACTCTGGAAACACCATATATTTT. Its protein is CASSTTDSGNTIYF.